This entry lists 30 T cell receptor beta chains sequenced from one sample in a study of blood T cell repertoires in COVID-19 (dated by TCRdb to 2018 to 2020). The receptor library was made with the immunoSEQ multiplex PCR assay. TCRdb retrieved this table from immuneACCESS and kept in-frame rearrangements only. Not all clones are present; in checked studies, unresolved V genes account for under half, and no reason is known for the remainder. In all, the sample holds 120,000 to 150,000 clones, and around nine tenths of those were seen once. The ten top clones hold 4% to 4.5% of the sample. Input material: peripheral blood. Receptors originate from a woman aged 40 to 49 with acute or convalescent COVID-19.

V and J are TRBV28 and TRBJ2-3; 7 bases line up with TRBD1. The CDR3 totals 13 residues. With V trimmed by 7 bases and J by 2 bases, 3 bases remained unmatched. CDR1 is MDHEN and CDR2 is SYDVKM in the germline V gene. CDR3 in amino acids: CASTGQHTDTQYF. The CDR3 region has the DNA TGTGCCAGCACGGGACAGCACACAGATACGCAGTATTTT.

This clone was seen only once. This CDR3 reads CASSQLFQGSGANVLTF. In nucleotides, the CDR3 is TGCGCCAGCAGCCAGCTCTTTCAGGGGTCCGGGGCCAACGTCCTGACTTTC. The chain employs TRBV4-1 and TRBJ2-6, with D maybe TRBD1 (6 bases). CDR1 is MGHRA and CDR2 is YSYEKL in the germline V gene. This CDR3 is built from 17 residues. Trimming pared 3 bases from V and 4 bases from J, leaving 16 bases between.

J is TRBJ1-1 and V is TRBV6-1, with D maybe TRBD1 (5 bases). This CDR3 spans 16 amino acids. The ends were cut back, 2 bases at V and 4 bases at J, with 17 bases in the middle. Germline lookup yields CDR1 MNHNS and CDR2 SASEGT. The CDR3 coding sequence is TGTGCCAGCAGTGAATGGGGCGCGGGGCGGGGCACTGAAGCTTTCTTT. Residues: CASSEWGAGRGTEAFF.

J is TRBJ2-7 and V is TRBV5-1; 9 bases align to TRBD1. The CDR3 contains 14 residues. From germline, CDR1 is SGHRS and CDR2 YFSETQ. J gave up 5 bases and V 4 bases, and 7 bases lay outside the gene matches. CDR3 in DNA: TGCGCCAGCAGCCCCGGGACAGGGATCCACGAGCAGTACTTC. It encodes CASSPGTGIHEQYF.

The rearrangement joins TRBV18 to TRBJ2-5, with a possible D match to TRBD2 (6 bases). The CDR3 loop spans 14 amino acids. Germline CDR1 and CDR2: KGHSH and LQKENI. Between the trimmed V and J ends, which lost 6 bases and 9 bases, there was a span of 20 bases. CDR3 sequence reads: CASSRDSPTVAQYF. DNA of the CDR3: TGTGCCAGCTCTCGGGACTCGCCCACTGTGGCCCAGTACTTC.

The rearrangement uses TRBV5-4 and TRBJ2-5; 7 nucleotides line up with TRBD2. With V trimmed by 0 bases and J by 0 bases, 5 bases remained unmatched. CDR1 and CDR2 (germline): SGHNT, YYREEE (reference sequence). The CDR3 loop spans 16 amino acids. The CDR3, as DNA: TGTGCCAGCAGCTTGGCGGGGGGAGGGTACCAAGAGACCCAGTACTTC. It yields the protein CASSLAGGGYQETQYF. Full variable domain (rest looked up from reference TRBV5-4 and TRBJ2-5): ETGVTQSPTHLIKTRGQQVTLRCSSQSGHNTVSWYQQALGQGPQFIFQYYREEENGRGNFPPRFSGLQFPNYSSELNVNALELDDSALYLCASSLAGGGYQETQYFGPGTRLLVL.

The chain joins TRBV19 to TRBJ2-7, with 10 bases identical to TRBD2. Trimming at V came to 3 bases and at J to 4 bases, leaving 6 bases not matched to a gene. Germline values: CDR1 LNHDA, CDR2 SQIVND (reference sequence). The CDR3 has 15 residues. DNA for the CDR3: TGTGCCAGTAGTATCCCTAGCGGGAGTCTGTACGAGCAGTACTTC. This codes for CASSIPSGSLYEQYF.

The V and J genes are TRBV7-2 and TRBJ2-5; 8 nucleotides align to TRBD1. The germline V gene has CDR1 SGHTA and CDR2 FQGNSA. The CDR3 runs to 15 residues. With V trimmed by 4 bases and J by 0 bases, 4 bases remained unmatched. CDR3 coding DNA: TGTGCCAGCAGCTCCCGACAGGGGTACCAAGAGACCCAGTACTTC. Translating it yields CASSSRQGYQETQYF.

The J gene is TRBJ1-1, the V gene TRBV4-1; TRBD1 agrees at 8 bases. The CDR3 runs to 16 residues. V trimming: 0 bases; J trimming: 0 bases; junction bases outside the gene matches: 3. Germline-derived CDR1 and CDR2 are MGHRA and YSYEKL. The CDR3 loop reads CASSQDLTGVNTEAFF. The CDR3 DNA is TGCGCCAGCAGCCAAGACCTGACAGGGGTGAACACTGAAGCTTTCTTT.

The rearrangement uses TRBV27 and TRBJ2-1; 9 nucleotides align to TRBD1. V was pared by 4 bases and J by 2 bases, with 3 bases of the junction left unmatched. This CDR3 has 15 amino acids. Germline lookup yields CDR1 MNHEY and CDR2 SMNVEV (reference sequence). CDR3 protein: CASSWGQGPYNEQFF. As DNA, the CDR3 is TGTGCCAGCAGTTGGGGACAGGGTCCCTACAATGAGCAGTTCTTC.

This clone appeared once. J is TRBJ1-5 and V is TRBV9, with D uncertain. The germline CDR1 and CDR2 sequences are SGDLS and YYNGEE. This CDR3 spans 14 amino acids. The germline V and J ends were trimmed by 0 bases and 7 bases, with 11 bases remaining between them. The CDR3 DNA reads as TGTGCCAGCAGCGTAGGGGCCCCGGAACAGCCCCAGCATTTT. Protein product: CASSVGAPEQPQHF.

The J gene is TRBJ2-7, the V gene TRBV14; D remains ambiguous. Germline CDR1 SGHDN, CDR2 FVKESK. V was pared by 0 bases and J by 7 bases, with 4 bases between. This CDR3 has 11 residues. CDR3 DNA: TGTGCCAGCAGCCAAGATAATGAGCAGTACTTC. Its protein product is CASSQDNEQYF.

The chain has TRBV28 and TRBJ1-2; 8 nucleotides align to TRBD1. The length of the CDR3 is 13 residues. After removal of 2 bases from V and 8 bases from J, the junction contained 4 bases not matched to a gene. Germline V lookup: CDR1 MDHEN, CDR2 SYDVKM. In DNA, the CDR3 is TGTGCCAGCAGTTTAGGGACAGGAGTCGGCTACACCTTC. Translation gives CASSLGTGVGYTF.

The genes are TRBV6-5 and TRBJ1-1, with 12 positions matching TRBD1. The CDR3 loop spans 14 amino acids. Germline-derived CDR1 and CDR2 are MNHEY and SVGAGI. Trimming removed 2 bases from V and 8 bases from J; junction bases left unmatched: 3. The CDR3 region is CASSYGTGGKEAFF. In DNA, the CDR3 is TGTGCCAGCAGTTACGGGACAGGGGGCAAGGAAGCTTTCTTT.

The chain is built from TRBV29-1 and TRBJ1-1; no reliable D call. V was pared by 7 bases and J by 0 bases, with 6 bases between. Germline V gene data show CDR1 as SQVTM and CDR2 as ANQGSEA. This CDR3 comprises 11 residues. This CDR3 is CSGTVNTEAFF. The CDR3 bases are TGCAGCGGCACAGTGAACACTGAAGCTTTCTTT.

The rearrangement uses TRBV4-1 and TRBJ2-7; TRBD1 is a possible D gene (6 bases). From germline, CDR1 is MGHRA and CDR2 YSYEKL. Trimming took 0 bases from V and 0 from J, leaving 15 bases between them. The CDR3 is 17 residues long. In DNA form, the CDR3 reads TGCGCCAGCAGCCAAGATCAGGACAGTTCCCTCTCCTACGAGCAGTACTTC. Translation gives CASSQDQDSSLSYEQYF.

The V gene is TRBV18, the J gene TRBJ2-1; D is undetermined. The germline V and J ends were trimmed by 2 bases and 5 bases, with 10 bases remaining between them. There are 14 residues in the CDR3. CDR1 is KGHSH and CDR2 is LQKENI in the germline V gene. DNA of the CDR3: TGTGCCAGCTCACCAGCTAGGTCCCACAATGAGCAGTTCTTC. Protein product: CASSPARSHNEQFF.

This rearrangement joins TRBV5-4 to TRBJ1-2, with 7 bases identical to TRBD1. Germline V gene lookup returns CDR1 SGHNT and CDR2 YYREEE (reference sequence). V gave up 3 bases and J gave up 3 bases; unmatched junction bases: 2. The CDR3 consists of 13 residues. The CDR3 protein is CASSSTGDYGYTF. The CDR3 nucleotides are TGTGCCAGCAGCTCCACAGGGGACTATGGCTACACCTTC. The full variable domain, its missing parts supplied by reference TRBV5-4 and TRBJ1-2, is ETGVTQSPTHLIKTRGQQVTLRCSSQSGHNTVSWYQQALGQGPQFIFQYYREEENGRGNFPPRFSGLQFPNYSSELNVNALELDDSALYLCASSSTGDYGYTFGSGTRLTVV.

This clone was detected a few times. V gene TRBV19 combines with J gene TRBJ2-2; 9 nucleotides agree with TRBD1. This CDR3 is 16 amino acids long. J was trimmed by 4 bases and V by 5 bases; bases with no gene match: 8. Germline-derived CDR1 and CDR2 are LNHDA and SQIVND (reference sequence). The CDR3 protein is CASSSDRGTSTGELFF. The CDR3 DNA reads TGTGCCAGTAGTTCGGACAGGGGTACCTCCACCGGGGAGCTGTTTTTT.

This clone came up many times. The chain links TRBV9 to TRBJ1-1, with a possible D match to TRBD1 (5 bases). The CDR3 contains 15 residues. V was pared by 0 bases and J by 3 bases, with 12 bases between. Germline CDR1 and CDR2: SGDLS and YYNGEE. The chain's CDR3 is CASSVEEGWDTEAFF. In DNA form, the CDR3 reads TGTGCCAGCAGCGTAGAGGAGGGGTGGGACACTGAAGCTTTCTTT. Full variable domain (outside the CDR3, taken from reference TRBV9 and TRBJ1-1): DSGVTQTPKHLITATGQRVTLRCSPRSGDLSVYWYQQSLDQGLQFLIQYYNGEERAKGNILERFSAQQFPDLHSELNLSSLELGDSALYFCASSVEEGWDTEAFFGQGTRLTVV.

This sequence joins TRBV21-1 and TRBJ2-7; no check of the table's D call, TRBD1, against the DNA was made. TRBV21-1 is given as a pseudogene. This CDR3 has 16 residues. In DNA form, the CDR3 reads TGTGCCAGCAGCAAAAGAGCCACACAGGGGTTCTACGAGCAGTACTTC. It specifies CASSKRATQGFYEQYF.

This chain links TRBV30 with TRBJ1-5, with a possible D match to TRBD1 (5 bases). Germline loops: CDR1 GTSNPN, CDR2 SVGIG (reference sequence). The CDR3 spans 12 residues. Trimming left V 7 bases short and J 7 bases short, with 14 bases between. CDR3 residues: CASGRWGQPQHF. The DNA of the CDR3 is TGTGCCTCTGGGAGGTGGGGGCAGCCCCAGCATTTT.

The genes are TRBV7-2 and TRBJ1-1; 7 nucleotides match TRBD1. The CDR3 runs 15 residues. Germline loops: CDR1 SGHTA, CDR2 FQGNSA. The V segment lost 6 bases and the J segment 7 bases; nucleotides outside the gene matches: 14. As DNA, the CDR3 is TGTGCCAGCAGGTTGAGCCGGGACAGTCCCCGTGAAGCTTTCTTT. It is translated as CASRLSRDSPREAFF.

The V gene is TRBV18, the J gene TRBJ1-6; D gene uncertain. V was clipped by 2 bases and J by 10 bases, with 18 bases between them. The CDR3 is 16 amino acids. Germline values: CDR1 KGHSH, CDR2 LQKENI. Written as DNA, the CDR3 is TGTGCCAGCTCACCAGGCTGGGAGGGAGGTCGCTCACCCCTCCACTTT. As protein: CASSPGWEGGRSPLHF.

This clone was seen only once. The same CDR3 can be traced to other DNA sequences in this sample. This rearrangement joins TRBV7-3 to TRBJ1-1; D unclear. V lost 1 base and J 3 bases, leaving 9 bases between the germline ends. The germline V gene has CDR1 SGHTA and CDR2 FQGTGA. This CDR3 is 14 amino acids long. DNA of the CDR3: TGTGCCAGCAGCTTAATTGGCGGGCACACTGAAGCTTTCTTT. This codes for CASSLIGGHTEAFF.

DNA for the CDR3: TGTGCCAGTAGACAAACAGGGTCCAAAAACATTCAGTACTTC. Its translation: CASRQTGSKNIQYF. The V call is TRBV19, the J call TRBJ2-4; tentative D call: TRBD1 (6 bases). Trimming pared 6 bases from V and 2 bases from J, leaving 11 bases between. The CDR3 sequence is 14 residues long. Germline CDR1 LNHDA, CDR2 SQIVND (reference sequence).

The V and J genes are TRBV6-2 or TRBV6-3 and TRBJ1-1; no firm D call. This CDR3 region has 13 residues. V lost 4 bases to trimming and J lost 5 bases, with 11 bases between them. Germline V lookup: CDR1 MNHEY, CDR2 SVGEGT. This CDR3 is CASSLLTGTEAFF. In DNA form, the CDR3 reads TGTGCCAGCAGTTTACTTACCGGGACTGAAGCTTTCTTT.

The gene calls are TRBV30 and TRBJ2-1; 9 bases fit TRBD1. Germline CDR1 GTSNPN, CDR2 SVGIG (reference sequence). V was clipped by 3 bases and J by 8 bases; unmatched bases: 8. The CDR3 is 14 residues long. The CDR3 region is CAWSRGQGDDEQFF. For the CDR3, the DNA is TGTGCCTGGAGCCGGGGACAGGGTGATGATGAGCAGTTCTTC.

The chain is built from TRBV27 and TRBJ2-5; possible D gene TRBD2, 6 bases. In germline, CDR1 is MNHEY, CDR2 SMNVEV (reference sequence). This CDR3 region has 15 residues. V was cut by 3 bases and J by 4 bases, with 15 bases left in between. The CDR3 DNA reads TGTGCCAGCAGTTTTTGGCGGGGTGGGGGAGAGACCCAGTACTTC. Translation gives CASSFWRGGGETQYF.

The chain is built from TRBV9 and TRBJ2-7; D is undetermined. The CDR3 runs to 12 residues. V lost 7 bases, J lost 6 bases, and 14 bases lay in between. The germline gives CDR1 SGDLS, CDR2 YYNGEE. CDR3 nucleotides: TGTGCCAGCTCACCCGCTACTGGCGAGCAGTACTTC. Translated: CASSPATGEQYF. The full variable domain, with the rest looked up from reference TRBV9 and TRBJ2-7, is DSGVTQTPKHLITATGQRVTLRCSPRSGDLSVYWYQQSLDQGLQFLIQYYNGEERAKGNILERFSAQQFPDLHSELNLSSLELGDSALYFCASSPATGEQYFGPGTRLTVT.